These 11 T cell receptor beta chains came from one sample sequenced in a study of blood T cell repertoires in COVID-19 (dated by TCRdb to between 2020 and 2021). The library was obtained by the immunoSEQ multiplex PCR assay. Here the immuneACCESS table is served through TCRdb, limited to in-frame sequences with V and J called. Missing clones are a known gap in these copies; in checked studies unresolved V genes cover under half, and the rest lacks a known reason. The sample table contains 490,000 or so clones; only one count was recorded for around nine tenths of them. 6.5% to 8.5% of the sample is in the top ten clones. Material: PBMCs or T cells enriched from blood (not recorded which). These receptor sequences come from a woman aged 60 to 75 who had recovered from COVID-19.

The rearrangement joins TRBV9 to TRBJ1-1; D is unclear. The germline V gene has CDR1 SGDLS and CDR2 YYNGEE. The V end was cut by 0 bases, the J end by 2 bases, with 11 bases between. The CDR3 consists of 15 residues. Here the CDR3 DNA reads TGTGCCAGCAGCGTAGGACACATCATAAACACTGAAGCTTTCTTT. Residues: CASSVGHIINTEAFF.

The chain uses TRBV2 and TRBJ1-2; D may be TRBD1 (6 bases). The CDR3 has 12 amino acids. With 5 bases removed from V and 8 bases from J, the gap between germline ends came to 12 bases. The V gene's germline CDR1 is SNHLY and CDR2 FYNNEI. CDR3 DNA: TGTGCCAGCAGTCGACAGGTACCAGGCTACACCTTC. This codes for CASSRQVPGYTF. Filled out from reference TRBV2 and TRBJ1-2, the complete variable domain reads EPEVTQTPSHQVTQMGQEVILRCVPISNHLYFYWYRQILGQKVEFLVSFYNNEISEKSEIFDDQFSVERPDGSNFTLKIRSTKLEDSAMYFCASSRQVPGYTFGSGTRLTVV.

The chain is built from TRBV18 and TRBJ2-3, with 7 bases matching TRBD1. The CDR3 consists of 16 residues. Germline CDR1 is KGHSH and CDR2 is LQKENI. The V gene end was trimmed by 2 bases and the J gene end by 2 bases; junction bases not matched to a gene: 7. The CDR3 DNA follows: TGTGCCAGCTCACCATACAGGGGACAAATCACAGATACGCAGTATTTT. Translation: CASSPYRGQITDTQYF.

V is TRBV29-1 and J is TRBJ1-4; a weak D match, TRBD1 (6 bases). The V gene lost 1 base and the J gene lost 6 bases, with 12 bases spanning the gap. The germline V gene encodes CDR1 SQVTM and CDR2 ANQGSEA. There are 14 residues in the CDR3. This chain's CDR3 is CSVEARGAHEKLFF. The CDR3 coding sequence is TGCAGCGTTGAAGCTCGGGGGGCCCATGAAAAACTGTTTTTT.

The chain recombines TRBV5-6 with TRBJ2-3; D call uncertain. This CDR3 region has 16 residues. V was pared by 1 base and J by 2 bases, with 14 bases between. The V gene's germline CDR1 is SGHDT and CDR2 YYEEEE. This chain's CDR3 is CASSLRLNIVTDTQYF. In DNA form, the CDR3 reads TGTGCCAGCAGCTTGAGACTCAACATAGTCACAGATACGCAGTATTTT. The variable domain in full, completed from reference TRBV5-6 and TRBJ2-3, reads DAGVTQSPTHLIKTRGQQVTLRCSPKSGHDTVSWYQQALGQGPQFIFQYYEEEERQRGNFPDRFSGHQFPNYSSELNVNALLLGDSALYLCASSLRLNIVTDTQYFGPGTRLTVL.

The J gene is TRBJ2-1, the V gene TRBV18; D perhaps matches TRBD2 (5 bases). The CDR3 contains 13 residues. Germline V lookup: CDR1 KGHSH, CDR2 LQKENI. V lost 5 bases to trimming and J lost 6 bases, with 11 bases between them. As DNA, the CDR3 is TGTGCCAGCTCATCGGGCGGGTTCAATGAGCAGTTCTTC. Its protein product is CASSSGGFNEQFF. The full variable domain, completed using reference TRBV18 and TRBJ2-1, is NAGVMQNPRHLVRRRGQEARLRCSPMKGHSHVYWYRQLPEEGLKFMVYLQKENIIDESGMPKERFSAEFPKEGPSILRIQQVVRGDSAAYFCASSSGGFNEQFFGPGTRLTVL.

A remark on this clone: Additional DNA sequences in this sample encode the identical CDR3. This sequence joins TRBV18 and TRBJ1-1; 11 bases align to TRBD1. V shed 0 bases, J shed 4 bases, and the junction held 1 base outside the gene matches. This CDR3 region has 15 residues. CDR1 and CDR2 from the germline V gene are KGHSH and LQKENI. Here the CDR3 DNA reads TGTGCCAGCTCACCACCGGGGACAGGGGGCACTGAAGCTTTCTTT. Protein sequence: CASSPPGTGGTEAFF.

DNA of the CDR3: TGCGCCAGCAGCTTGGGTGGAGGGCTGTCCGAGCAGTACGTC. As protein: CASSLGGGLSEQYV. The chain uses TRBV5-1 and TRBJ2-7; maybe TRBD2 (6 bases). CDR3 size: 14 residues. The V end lost 0 bases, the J end lost 6 bases, and 13 bases lay between the germline ends. Germline CDR1 SGHRS, CDR2 YFSETQ.

This clone was observed a handful of times. Written as DNA, the CDR3 is TGTGCCAGCAGCTTAGGCCCCACTAGTTTGGGGAACATTCAGTACTTC. Its translation is CASSLGPTSLGNIQYF. V usage is TRBV7-6 and J usage is TRBJ2-4, with D tentatively TRBD2 (5 bases). V lost 1 base to trimming and J lost 7 bases, with 17 bases between them. The CDR3 extends over 16 amino acids. The germline V gene encodes CDR1 SGHVS and CDR2 FNYEAQ.

The chain uses TRBV5-1 and TRBJ1-2; 8 nucleotides line up with TRBD1. Trimming took 4 bases from V and 0 from J; bases not matched to a gene: 2. There are 14 residues in the CDR3. Per germline, CDR1 SGHRS and CDR2 YFSETQ. CDR3 coding DNA: TGCGCCAGCAGCCCGGGACAGGCTAACTATGGCTACACCTTC. Protein product: CASSPGQANYGYTF.

J is TRBJ1-4 and V is TRBV5-1, with a possible D match to TRBD1 (5 bases). CDR1 is SGHRS and CDR2 is YFSETQ in the germline V gene. V lost 3 bases and J lost 4, with 10 bases in between. The CDR3 runs 14 residues. CDR3: CASSWGPNNEKLFF. The CDR3 DNA sequence: TGCGCCAGCAGCTGGGGCCCCAATAATGAAAAACTGTTTTTT.